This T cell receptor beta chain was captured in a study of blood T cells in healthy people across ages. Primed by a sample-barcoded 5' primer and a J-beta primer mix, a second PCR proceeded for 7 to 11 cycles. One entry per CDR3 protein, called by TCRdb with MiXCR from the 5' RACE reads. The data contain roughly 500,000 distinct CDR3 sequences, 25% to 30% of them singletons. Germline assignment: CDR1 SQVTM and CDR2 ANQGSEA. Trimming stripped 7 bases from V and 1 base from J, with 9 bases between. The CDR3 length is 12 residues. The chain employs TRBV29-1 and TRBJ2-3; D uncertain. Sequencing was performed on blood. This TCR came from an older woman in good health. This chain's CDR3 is CSAKMGTDTQYF. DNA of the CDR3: TGCAGCGCCAAGATGGGCACAGATACGCAGTATTTT.